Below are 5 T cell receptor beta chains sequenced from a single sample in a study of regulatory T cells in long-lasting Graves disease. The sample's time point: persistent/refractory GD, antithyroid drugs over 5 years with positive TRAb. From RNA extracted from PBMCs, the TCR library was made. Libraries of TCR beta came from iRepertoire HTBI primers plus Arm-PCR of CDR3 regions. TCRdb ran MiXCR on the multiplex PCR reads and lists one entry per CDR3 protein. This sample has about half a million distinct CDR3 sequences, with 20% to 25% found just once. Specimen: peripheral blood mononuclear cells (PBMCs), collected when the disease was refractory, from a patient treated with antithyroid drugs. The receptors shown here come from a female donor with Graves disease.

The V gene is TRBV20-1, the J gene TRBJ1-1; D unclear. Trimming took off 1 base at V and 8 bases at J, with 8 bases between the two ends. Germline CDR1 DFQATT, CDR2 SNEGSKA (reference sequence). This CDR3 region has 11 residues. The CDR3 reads CSARGFNEAFF. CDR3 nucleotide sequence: TGCAGTGCTAGAGGGTTTAACGAAGCTTTCTTT.

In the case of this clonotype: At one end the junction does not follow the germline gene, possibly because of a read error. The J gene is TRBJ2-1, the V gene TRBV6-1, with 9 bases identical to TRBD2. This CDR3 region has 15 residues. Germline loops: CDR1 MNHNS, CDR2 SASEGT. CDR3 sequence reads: CASSPLAGRYNEQLF. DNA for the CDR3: TGTGCCAGCAGCCCTCTAGCGGGACGTTACAATGAGCAGCTCTTC.

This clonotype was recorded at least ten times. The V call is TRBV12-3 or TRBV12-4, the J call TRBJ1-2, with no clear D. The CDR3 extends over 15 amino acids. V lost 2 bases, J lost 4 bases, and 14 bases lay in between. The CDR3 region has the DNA TGTGCCAGCAGTTTAAAGGCCACATGGATCTATGGCTACACCTTC. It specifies CASSLKATWIYGYTF.

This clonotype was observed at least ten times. The CDR3 here is CASSSTGLQQPQHF. In nucleotides, the CDR3 is TGTGCCAGCAGCTCCACAGGGTTGCAACAGCCCCAGCATTTT. The chain is built from TRBV7-2 and TRBJ1-5, with D perhaps matching TRBD1 (6 bases). Trimming removed 4 bases from V and 7 bases from J, with 14 bases in between. CDR1 and CDR2 (germline): SGHTA, FQGNSA. The CDR3 length is 14 residues.

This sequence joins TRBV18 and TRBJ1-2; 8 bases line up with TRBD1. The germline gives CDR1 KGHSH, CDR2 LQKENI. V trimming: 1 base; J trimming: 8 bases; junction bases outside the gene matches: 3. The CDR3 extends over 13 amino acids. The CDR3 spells CASSPQTGEGYTF. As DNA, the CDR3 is TGTGCCAGCTCACCACAGACAGGGGAAGGCTACACCTTC. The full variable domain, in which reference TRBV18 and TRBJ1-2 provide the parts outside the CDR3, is NAGVMQNPRHLVRRRGQEARLRCSPMKGHSHVYWYRQLPEEGLKFMVYLQKENIIDESGMPKERFSAEFPKEGPSILRIQQVVRGDSAAYFCASSPQTGEGYTFGSGTRLTVV.